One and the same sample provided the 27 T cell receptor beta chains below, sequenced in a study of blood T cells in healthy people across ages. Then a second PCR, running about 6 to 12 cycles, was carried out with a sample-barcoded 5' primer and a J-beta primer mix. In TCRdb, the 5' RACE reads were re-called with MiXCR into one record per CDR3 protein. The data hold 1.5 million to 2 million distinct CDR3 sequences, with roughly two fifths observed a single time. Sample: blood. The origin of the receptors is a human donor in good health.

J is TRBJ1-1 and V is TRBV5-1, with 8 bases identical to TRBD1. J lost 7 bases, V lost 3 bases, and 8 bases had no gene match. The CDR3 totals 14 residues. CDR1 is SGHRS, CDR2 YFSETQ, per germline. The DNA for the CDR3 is TGCGCCAGCAGCTCCTCCGGACAGGGCTTTGAAGCTTTCTTT. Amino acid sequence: CASSSSGQGFEAFF.

The CDR3 loop reads CASNRQADNSPLHF. The CDR3 nucleotides are TGCGCCAGCAACCGACAGGCCGATAATTCACCCCTCCACTTT. The chain couples TRBV5-1 to TRBJ1-6; D perhaps matches TRBD1 (6 bases). This CDR3 comprises 14 residues. The germline V gene has CDR1 SGHRS and CDR2 YFSETQ. Trimming removed 6 bases at V and 5 bases at J, with 12 bases between.

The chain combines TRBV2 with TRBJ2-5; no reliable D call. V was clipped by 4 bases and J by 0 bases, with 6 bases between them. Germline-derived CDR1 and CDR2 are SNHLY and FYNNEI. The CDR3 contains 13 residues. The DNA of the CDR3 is TGTGCCAGCAGTGTCGGGTACCAAGAGACCCAGTACTTC. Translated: CASSVGYQETQYF.

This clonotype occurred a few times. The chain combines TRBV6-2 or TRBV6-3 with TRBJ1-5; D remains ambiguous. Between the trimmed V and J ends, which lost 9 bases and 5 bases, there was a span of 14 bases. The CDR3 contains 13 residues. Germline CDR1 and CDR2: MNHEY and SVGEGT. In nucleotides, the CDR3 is TGTGCCAGTGCCGACAACACCTATCAGCCCCAGCATTTT. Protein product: CASADNTYQPQHF.

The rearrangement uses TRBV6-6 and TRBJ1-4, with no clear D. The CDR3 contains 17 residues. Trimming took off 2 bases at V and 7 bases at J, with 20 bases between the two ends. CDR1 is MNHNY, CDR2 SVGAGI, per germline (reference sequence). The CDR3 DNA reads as TGTGCCAGCAGTTACGGATTACTCATCGCCAGCGGTGAAAAACTGTTTTTT. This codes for CASSYGLLIASGEKLFF.

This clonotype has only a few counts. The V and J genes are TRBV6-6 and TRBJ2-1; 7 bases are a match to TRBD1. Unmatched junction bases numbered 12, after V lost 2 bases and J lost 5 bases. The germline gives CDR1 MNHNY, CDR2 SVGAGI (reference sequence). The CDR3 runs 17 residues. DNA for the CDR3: TGTGCCAGCAGTTACGGCGGCCGGACAGGAGATGACAATGAGCAGTTCTTC. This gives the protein CASSYGGRTGDDNEQFF.

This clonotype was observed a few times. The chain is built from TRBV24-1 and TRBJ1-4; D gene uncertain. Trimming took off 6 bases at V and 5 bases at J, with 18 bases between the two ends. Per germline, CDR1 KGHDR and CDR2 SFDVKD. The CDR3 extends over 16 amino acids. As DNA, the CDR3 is TGTGCCACCAGTTCAGCCACAGATTCTGGCAATGAAAAACTGTTTTTT. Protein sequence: CATSSATDSGNEKLFF.

The CDR3: CATSRDLQGNTGELFF. The CDR3 DNA reads as TGTGCCACCAGCAGAGATCTACAGGGGAACACCGGGGAGCTGTTTTTT. This chain joins TRBV15 and TRBJ2-2; perhaps TRBD1 as D (6 bases). Trimming shortened V by 0 bases and J by 1 base, and 9 bases separated the two germline ends. Per germline, CDR1 LNHNV and CDR2 YYDKDF (reference sequence). The CDR3 is 16 residues long.

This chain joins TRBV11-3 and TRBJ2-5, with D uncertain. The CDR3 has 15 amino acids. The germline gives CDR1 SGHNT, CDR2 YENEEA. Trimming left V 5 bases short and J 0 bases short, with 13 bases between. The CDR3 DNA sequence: TGTGCCAGCAGCATTACCCGTTGGTACCAAGAGACCCAGTACTTC. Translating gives CASSITRWYQETQYF. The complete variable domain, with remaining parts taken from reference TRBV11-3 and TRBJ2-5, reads EAGVVQSPRYKIIEKKQPVAFWCNPISGHNTLYWYLQNLGQGPELLIRYENEEAVDDSQLPKDRFSAERLKGVDSTLKIQPAELGDSAVYLCASSITRWYQETQYFGPGTRLLVL.

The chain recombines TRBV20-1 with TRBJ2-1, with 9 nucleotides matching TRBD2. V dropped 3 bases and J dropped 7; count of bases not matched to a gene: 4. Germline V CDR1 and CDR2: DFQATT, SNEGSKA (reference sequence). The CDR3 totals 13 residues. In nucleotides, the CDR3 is TGCAGTGCTAGTGCGGGGGGGCTTAATGAGCAGTTCTTC. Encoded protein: CSASAGGLNEQFF.

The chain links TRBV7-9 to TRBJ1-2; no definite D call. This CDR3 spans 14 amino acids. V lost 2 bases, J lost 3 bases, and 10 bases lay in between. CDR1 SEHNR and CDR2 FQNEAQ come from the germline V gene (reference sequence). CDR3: CASSLISSDYGYTF. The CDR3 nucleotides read TGTGCCAGCAGCTTAATCTCATCGGACTATGGCTACACCTTC.

Here the CDR3 DNA reads TGTGCCAGCAGTTTGGTAGGGGGACTTGGCTATGGCTACACCTTC. Residues: CASSLVGGLGYGYTF. This chain uses TRBV27 with TRBJ1-2; tentatively, D is TRBD1 (6 bases). V was pared by 3 bases and J by 4 bases, with 15 bases between. Germline CDR1 is MNHEY and CDR2 is SMNVEV (reference sequence). The CDR3 covers 15 residues.

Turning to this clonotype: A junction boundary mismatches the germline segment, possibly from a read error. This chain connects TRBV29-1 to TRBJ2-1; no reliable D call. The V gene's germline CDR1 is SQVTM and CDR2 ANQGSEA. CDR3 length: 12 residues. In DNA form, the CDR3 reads TGCAGCGTTGAATTCCCCAGCAATGAGCAGTGCTTC. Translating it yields CSVEFPSNEQCF.

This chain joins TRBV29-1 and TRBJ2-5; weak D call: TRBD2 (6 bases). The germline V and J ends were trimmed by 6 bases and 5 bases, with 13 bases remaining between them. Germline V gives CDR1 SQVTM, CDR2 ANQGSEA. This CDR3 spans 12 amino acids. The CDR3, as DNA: TGCAGCGTGCCCAAGGAGGGGGAGACCCAGTACTTC. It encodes CSVPKEGETQYF. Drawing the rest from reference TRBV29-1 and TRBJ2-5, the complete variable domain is SAVISQKPSRDICQRGTSLTIQCQVDSQVTMMFWYRQQPGQSLTLIATANQGSEATYESGFVIDKFPISRPNLTFSTLTVSNMSPEDSSIYLCSVPKEGETQYFGPGTRLLVL.

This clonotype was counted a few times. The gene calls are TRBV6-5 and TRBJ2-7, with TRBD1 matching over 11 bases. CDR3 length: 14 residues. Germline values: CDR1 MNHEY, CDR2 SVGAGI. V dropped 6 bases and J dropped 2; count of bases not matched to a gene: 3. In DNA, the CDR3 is TGTGCCAGCAGGCTGGGACAGGGGGCCTACGAGCAGTACTTC. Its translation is CASRLGQGAYEQYF.

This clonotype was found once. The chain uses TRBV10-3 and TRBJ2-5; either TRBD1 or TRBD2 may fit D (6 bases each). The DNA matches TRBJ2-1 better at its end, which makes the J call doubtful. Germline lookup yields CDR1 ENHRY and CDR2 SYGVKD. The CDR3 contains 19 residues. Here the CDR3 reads CAIRGDGGAGNQYQETQFF. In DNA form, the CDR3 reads TGTGCCATCCGCGGCGATGGGGGCGCGGGGAATCAGTACCAAGAGACCCAGTTCTTC.

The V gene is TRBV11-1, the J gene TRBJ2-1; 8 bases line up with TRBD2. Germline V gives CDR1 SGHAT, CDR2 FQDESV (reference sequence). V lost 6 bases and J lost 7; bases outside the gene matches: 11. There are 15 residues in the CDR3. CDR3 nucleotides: TGTGCCAGCAGGTTTAGCGGGGCCCCTGAGAATGAGCAGTTCTTC. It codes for CASRFSGAPENEQFF.

The CDR3, as DNA: TGCAGCGCCGGGGAGGGGGCGGCGTTTGAGCAGTACTTC. Protein: CSAGEGAAFEQYF. The rearrangement uses TRBV29-1 and TRBJ2-4; D might be TRBD1 or TRBD2, each matching 7 bases. Trimming left V 7 bases short and J 13 bases short, with 23 bases between. The V gene's germline CDR1 is SQVTM and CDR2 ANQGSEA. This CDR3 spans 13 amino acids.

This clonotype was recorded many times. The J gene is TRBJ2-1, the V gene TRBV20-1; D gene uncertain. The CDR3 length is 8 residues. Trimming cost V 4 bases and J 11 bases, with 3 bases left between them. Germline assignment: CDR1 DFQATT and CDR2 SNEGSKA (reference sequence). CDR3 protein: CSAMQQFF. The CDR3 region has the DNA TGCAGTGCTATGCAGCAGTTCTTC.

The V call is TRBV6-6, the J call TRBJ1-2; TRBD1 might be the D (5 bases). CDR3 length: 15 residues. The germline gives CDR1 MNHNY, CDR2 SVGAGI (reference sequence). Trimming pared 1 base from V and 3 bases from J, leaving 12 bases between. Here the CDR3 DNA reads TGTGCCAGCAGTTACTGGGGACGGGGTGACTATGGCTACACCTTC. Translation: CASSYWGRGDYGYTF.

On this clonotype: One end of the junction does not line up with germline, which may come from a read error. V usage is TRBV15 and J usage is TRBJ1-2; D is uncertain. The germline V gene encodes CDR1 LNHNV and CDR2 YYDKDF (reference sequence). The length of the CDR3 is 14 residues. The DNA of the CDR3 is TGTGCCGCCAGCAGAGGTGGGGAGTACTATGGCTACACCTTC. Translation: CAASRGGEYYGYTF.

The CDR3 DNA follows: TGTGCCAGCAGGGCCCTGGGGGGCCTCTCTGGCTACACCTTC. Translation gives CASRALGGLSGYTF. The chain has TRBV27 and TRBJ1-2, with D perhaps matching TRBD1 (6 bases). This CDR3 comprises 14 residues. Germline CDR1 MNHEY, CDR2 SMNVEV (reference sequence). The V end lost 6 bases, the J end lost 7 bases, and 18 bases lay between the germline ends.

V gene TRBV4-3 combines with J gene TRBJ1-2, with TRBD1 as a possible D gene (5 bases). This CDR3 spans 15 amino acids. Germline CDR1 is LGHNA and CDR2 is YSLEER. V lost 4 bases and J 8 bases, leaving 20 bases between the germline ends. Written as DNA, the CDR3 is TGCGCCAGCAGCCCCAACCGGCAGGGATCGGGGGGCTACACCTTC. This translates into CASSPNRQGSGGYTF.

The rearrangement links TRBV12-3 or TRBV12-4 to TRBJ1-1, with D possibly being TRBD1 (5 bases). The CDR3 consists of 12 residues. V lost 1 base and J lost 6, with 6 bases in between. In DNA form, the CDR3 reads TGTGCCAGCAGTTTAGAACAGGCTGAAGCTTTCTTT. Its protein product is CASSLEQAEAFF.

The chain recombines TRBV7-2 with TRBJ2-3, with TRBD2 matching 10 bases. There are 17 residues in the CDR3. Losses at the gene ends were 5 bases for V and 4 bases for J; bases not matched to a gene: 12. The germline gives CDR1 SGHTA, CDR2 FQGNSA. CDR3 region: CASSLGASGSGSDTQYF. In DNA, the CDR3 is TGTGCCAGCAGCCTGGGGGCTAGCGGGAGCGGGTCAGATACGCAGTATTTT. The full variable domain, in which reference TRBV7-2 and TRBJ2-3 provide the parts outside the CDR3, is GAGVSQSPSNKVTEKGKDVELRCDPISGHTALYWYRQSLGQGLEFLIYFQGNSAPDKSGLPSDRFSAERTGGSVSTLTIQRTQQEDSAVYLCASSLGASGSGSDTQYFGPGTRLTVL.

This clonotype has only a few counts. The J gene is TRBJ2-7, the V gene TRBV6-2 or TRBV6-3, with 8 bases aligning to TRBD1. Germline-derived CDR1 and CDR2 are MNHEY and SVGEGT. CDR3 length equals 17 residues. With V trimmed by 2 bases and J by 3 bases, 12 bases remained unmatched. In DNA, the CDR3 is TGTGCCAGCAGTTACGGACAGGGCCTCTCATTAAACTACGAGCAGTACTTC. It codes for CASSYGQGLSLNYEQYF.

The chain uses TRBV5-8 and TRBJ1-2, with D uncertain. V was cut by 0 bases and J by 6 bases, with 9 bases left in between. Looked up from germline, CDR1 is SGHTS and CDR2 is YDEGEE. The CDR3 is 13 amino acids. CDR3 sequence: CASSLEWANGYTF. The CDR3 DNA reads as TGTGCCAGCAGCTTGGAGTGGGCCAATGGCTACACCTTC.